The 20 T cell receptor beta chains below come from one sample, sequenced in a study of human T cells and chemical hapten exposure. TCRdb re-called the RACE reads with MiXCR, one entry per CDR3 protein. Of fewer than 350,000 distinct CDR3 sequences in the sample, 7.7% are singletons; the top ten hold more than 0.95%. Regarding time point: pre-sensitization, week 0. Treatment specified: therapeutic diphenylcyclopropenone sensitization with weekly scalp DPC. The sequencing here drew on whole blood, taken in connection with sensitization to the hapten diphenylcyclopropenone (DPC). The receptors were gathered from a man aged 18 to 30 with alopecia areata. Some clones in this sample may be carry-over from other donors' samples.

V and J are TRBV29-1 and TRBJ2-2; the D is unclear. Germline V gene data show CDR1 as SQVTM and CDR2 as ANQGSEA. The CDR3 totals 13 residues. V dropped 2 bases and J dropped 4 bases, with 8 bases sitting between them. The CDR3 region is CSVERPSTGELFF. The CDR3 DNA reads as TGCAGCGTTGAAAGGCCCTCCACCGGGGAGCTGTTTTTT.

In this sample, this clonotype turned up many times. V is TRBV24-1 and J is TRBJ1-4, with D perhaps matching TRBD1 (5 bases). Germline V lookup: CDR1 KGHDR, CDR2 SFDVKD. V lost 4 bases, J lost 8 bases, and 16 bases lay in between. The CDR3 covers 15 residues. CDR3: CATSEGEGVKEKLFF. DNA of the CDR3: TGTGCCACCAGTGAAGGGGAAGGCGTGAAGGAAAAACTGTTTTTT.

This rearrangement joins TRBV11-2 to TRBJ1-1; TRBD1 might be the D (5 bases). CDR1 and CDR2 (germline): SGHAT, FQNNGV. This CDR3 is 15 amino acids long. V was shortened by 1 base and J by 4 bases, with 13 bases between the two germline ends. The CDR3: CASSLAGGAPTEAFF. As DNA, the CDR3 is TGTGCCAGCAGCTTAGCGGGCGGGGCGCCCACTGAAGCTTTCTTT.

Only a few counts were recorded for this clonotype. The CDR3 is CASSGTPEADTQYF. DNA for the CDR3: TGCGCCAGCAGTGGGACCCCTGAAGCAGATACGCAGTATTTT. The rearrangement links TRBV10-1 to TRBJ2-3; D call uncertain. The CDR3 is made up of 14 amino acids. V lost 4 bases to trimming and J lost 4 bases, with 12 bases between them. Germline-derived CDR1 and CDR2 are WNHNN and SYGVQD (reference sequence).

This clonotype was counted a few times. V and J are TRBV4-3 and TRBJ1-4; D remains ambiguous. V was shortened by 2 bases and J by 5 bases, with 3 bases between the two germline ends. The CDR3 totals 12 residues. The germline V gene encodes CDR1 LGHNA and CDR2 YSLEER. The CDR3 protein is CASSQTNEKLFF. As DNA, the CDR3 is TGCGCCAGCAGCCAAACGAATGAAAAACTGTTTTTT.

The sample holds many counts of this clonotype. The rearrangement joins TRBV4-3 to TRBJ1-4, with D perhaps matching TRBD1 (5 bases). The CDR3 totals 13 residues. V was shortened by 0 bases and J by 8 bases, with 7 bases between the two germline ends. Germline assignment: CDR1 LGHNA and CDR2 YSLEER. CDR3 residues: CASSQDWTEKLFF. CDR3 DNA sequence: TGCGCCAGCAGCCAAGATTGGACAGAAAAACTGTTTTTT.

The chain couples TRBV5-6 to TRBJ1-5; 7 nucleotides agree with TRBD1. The CDR3 length is 13 residues. Trimming at V came to 6 bases and at J to 4 bases, leaving 4 bases not matched to a gene. In germline, CDR1 is SGHDT, CDR2 YYEEEE. The CDR3 sequence is CASKTGDNQPQHF. The CDR3 nucleotides read TGTGCCAGCAAAACAGGGGATAATCAGCCCCAGCATTTT.

The chain uses TRBV12-3 or TRBV12-4 and TRBJ2-3; D may be TRBD2 (6 bases). The CDR3 covers 17 residues. V lost 6 bases, J lost 1 base, and 20 bases lay in between. CDR3 nucleotide sequence: TGTGCCAGCAGGCCGCGGCGGGGTCGATGGGGCACAGATACGCAGTATTTT. This gives the protein CASRPRRGRWGTDTQYF.

This clonotype has more than one count but fewer than ten. The chain employs TRBV28 and TRBJ1-5, with a possible D match to TRBD1 (6 bases). The length of the CDR3 is 21 residues. Germline CDR1 is MDHEN and CDR2 is SYDVKM. V lost 5 bases and J 4 bases, leaving 33 bases between the germline ends. The CDR3 sequence: CASSVMPRLTGALVRNQPQHF. Written as DNA, the CDR3 is TGTGCCAGCAGTGTTATGCCCAGATTGACAGGCGCCCTAGTAAGAAATCAGCCCCAGCATTTT.

V and J are TRBV12-5 and TRBJ1-1; weak D call: TRBD1 (5 bases). Trimming removed 0 bases from V and 2 bases from J, with 13 bases in between. CDR1 is LGHNT, CDR2 FRNRAP, per germline. The CDR3 contains 16 residues. The CDR3 sequence: CASGLVLGHPNTEAFF. The CDR3 DNA reads TGTGCTAGTGGTTTGGTCTTAGGACATCCAAACACTGAAGCTTTCTTT.

This rearrangement joins TRBV7-3 to TRBJ2-3; 8 bases align to TRBD1. The CDR3 length is 16 residues. Germline assignment: CDR1 SGHTA and CDR2 FQGTGA. V shed 4 bases and J 4 bases; nucleotides not matched to a gene: 10. This CDR3 is CASSSDDRGASDTQYF. DNA of the CDR3: TGTGCCAGCAGCTCAGATGACAGGGGCGCGTCAGATACGCAGTATTTT.

The chain carries TRBV3-1 and TRBJ1-5, with D hard to call. The CDR3 length is 15 residues. Germline CDR1 reads LGHDT; CDR2 reads YNNKEL (reference sequence). V was trimmed by 0 bases and J by 3 bases, leaving 9 bases between them. The CDR3, as DNA: TGTGCCAGCAGCCAAGATCTTAACAACAATCAGCCCCAGCATTTT. Protein: CASSQDLNNNQPQHF.

This clonotype was counted ten times or more. This chain uses TRBV7-2 with TRBJ1-4; TRBD1 might be the D (5 bases). Trimming pared 2 bases from V and 8 bases from J, leaving 18 bases between. There are 16 residues in the CDR3. Looked up from germline, CDR1 is SGHTA and CDR2 is FQGNSA. The DNA for the CDR3 is TGTGCCAGCAGCTTAATGGTCCCAGTTGACAGCGAAAAACTGTTTTTT. This sequence encodes CASSLMVPVDSEKLFF.

This clonotype was seen only a few times. The genes are TRBV12-5 and TRBJ1-2; D not certain. The CDR3 is made up of 16 amino acids. With 0 bases removed from V and 1 base from J, the gap between germline ends came to 12 bases. Germline V gene data show CDR1 as LGHNT and CDR2 as FRNRAP. CDR3 sequence: CASGLVPGPSNYGYTF. The DNA for the CDR3 is TGTGCTAGTGGTTTGGTACCAGGACCTAGTAACTATGGCTACACCTTC.

There are a few counts of this clonotype. The genes are TRBV7-9 and TRBJ2-7; tentatively, D is TRBD2 (5 bases). This CDR3 contains 12 residues. Germline CDR1 SEHNR, CDR2 FQNEAQ (reference sequence). Trimming removed 3 bases from V and 12 bases from J, with 15 bases in between. The CDR3 reads CASSFLEGRLYV. As DNA, the CDR3 is TGTGCCAGCAGCTTTTTAGAGGGCAGGCTGTACGTC.

This clonotype has only a few counts. This chain connects TRBV14 to TRBJ1-2; D perhaps matches TRBD1 (5 bases). Between the trimmed V and J ends, which lost 4 bases and 4 bases, there was a span of 16 bases. The CDR3 extends over 15 amino acids. Germline V gene sequence: CDR1 SGHDN, CDR2 FVKESK. The CDR3 loop is CASSPATIRGYGYTF. CDR3 DNA sequence: TGTGCCAGCAGCCCTGCCACGATAAGGGGCTATGGCTACACCTTC.

Note on this clonotype: Relative to the germline gene, one junction end is altered; a read error may explain this. The CDR3 sequence: CDSIQSDRGRNEQFF. The CDR3, as DNA: TGTGACAGCATCCAGTCTGACAGGGGAAGGAATGAGCAGTTCTTC. V gene TRBV28 combines with J gene TRBJ2-1; TRBD1 agrees at 8 bases. The CDR3 is 15 amino acids. Germline V gene sequence: CDR1 MDHEN, CDR2 SYDVKM.

As regards this clonotype: This may come from a read error, since a much larger clone is one base off. This chain joins TRBV20-1 and TRBJ2-4, with D perhaps matching TRBD1 (6 bases). The CDR3 length is 12 residues. Trimming left V 6 bases short and J 11 bases short, with 17 bases between. CDR1 is DFQATT and CDR2 is SNEGSKA in the germline V gene (reference sequence). Here the CDR3 reads CSAPSRGMVQYF. The CDR3 bases are TGCAGTGCCCCATCAAGGGGGATGGTTCAGTACTTC.

At least ten counts were recorded for this clonotype. This chain uses TRBV5-1 with TRBJ2-7; D is uncertain. V lost 2 bases and J 3 bases, leaving 12 bases between the germline ends. The CDR3 consists of 14 residues. Germline-derived CDR1 and CDR2 are SGHRS and YFSETQ. The CDR3 DNA is TGCGCCAGCAGCTTATCGTGGGCGAACTACGAGCAGTACGTC. Protein: CASSLSWANYEQYV.

The chain recombines TRBV28 with TRBJ2-5, with TRBD1 matching 11 bases. CDR3 length: 18 amino acids. J was trimmed by 2 bases and V by 5 bases; bases with no gene match: 13. In germline, CDR1 is MDHEN, CDR2 SYDVKM. This CDR3 is CASSNLAAGTGGQETQYF. As DNA, the CDR3 is TGTGCCAGCAGTAACTTAGCCGCCGGGACAGGGGGTCAAGAGACCCAGTACTTC.